The 23 T cell receptor beta chains below were found in one sample sequenced in a study of CD8 T cells in Susac syndrome. Random hexamers served to reverse transcribe about 0.45 to 1 ug RNA. TCRdb re-analysed the immunoSEQ multiplex PCR reads in MiXCR, keeping a single row per CDR3 protein. The data show a few hundred thousand distinct CDR3 sequences, under 95% seen once. Sequences were obtained from CD4+ T cells from PBMCs. The receptor source for this set is a human donor with multiple sclerosis.

The chain carries TRBV5-4 and TRBJ2-7, with D maybe TRBD1 (6 bases). The V end was cut by 0 bases, the J end by 3 bases, with 7 bases between. Germline V gives CDR1 SGHNT, CDR2 YYREEE (reference sequence). The CDR3 length is 13 residues. The CDR3 DNA reads TGTGCCAGCAGCTTGGGACAGGTCTACGAGCAGTACTTC. This translates into CASSLGQVYEQYF. Based on the CDR3 plus reference TRBV5-4 and TRBJ2-7, the full variable domain is ETGVTQSPTHLIKTRGQQVTLRCSSQSGHNTVSWYQQALGQGPQFIFQYYREEENGRGNFPPRFSGLQFPNYSSELNVNALELDDSALYLCASSLGQVYEQYFGPGTRLTVT.

CDR3 bases: TGTGCCAGCTCACATCTCAACTCTCCGATGGCGGGGGGCGGCAATCAGCCCCAGCATTTT. Encoded protein: CASSHLNSPMAGGGNQPQHF. This chain uses TRBV18 with TRBJ1-5; D perhaps matches TRBD1 (6 bases). Trimming stripped 4 bases from V and 2 bases from J, with 27 bases between. Germline CDR1 is KGHSH and CDR2 is LQKENI. The CDR3 spans 20 residues.

This clonotype is a singleton in its sample. The chain links TRBV6-2 or TRBV6-3 to TRBJ2-1, with D maybe TRBD1 (6 bases). The CDR3 is made up of 17 amino acids. V gave up 7 bases and J gave up 0 bases, with 19 bases separating them. CDR1 is MNHEY and CDR2 is SVGEGT in the germline V gene. The CDR3 sequence: CASTDLGHQSSYNEQFF. As DNA, the CDR3 is TGTGCCAGCACCGATTTGGGACACCAGAGCTCCTACAATGAGCAGTTCTTC.

This sequence joins TRBV5-1 and TRBJ2-5; the D is unclear. Trimming removed 2 bases from V and 5 bases from J, with 13 bases in between. The CDR3 is made up of 14 amino acids. Germline CDR1 is SGHRS and CDR2 is YFSETQ. The CDR3 loop reads CASSFREWRETQYF. The CDR3, as DNA: TGCGCCAGCAGCTTTCGCGAGTGGCGGGAGACCCAGTACTTC.

This clonotype came up a few times. The chain's CDR3 is CASSQRDRGNTEAFF. In nucleotides, the CDR3 is TGTGCCAGCAGCCAAAGGGATCGGGGGAACACTGAAGCTTTCTTT. The chain employs TRBV3-1 and TRBJ1-1; no firm D call. There are 15 residues in the CDR3. Germline-derived CDR1 and CDR2 are LGHDT and YNNKEL (reference sequence). V was cut by 2 bases and J by 1 base, with 11 bases left in between.

This clonotype was picked up a small number of times. V gene TRBV6-5 combines with J gene TRBJ1-2; tentative D call: TRBD1 (5 bases). Germline assignment: CDR1 MNHEY and CDR2 SVGAGI. The ends were cut back, 10 bases at V and 2 bases at J, with 17 bases in the middle. The CDR3 runs to 14 residues. The CDR3 coding sequence is TGTGCCACGGCCCGGACATCAATAAACTATGGCTACACCTTC. Its protein product is CATARTSINYGYTF.

This clonotype was recorded only once. The chain employs TRBV5-1 and TRBJ2-3, with 8 bases identical to TRBD2. Germline V gene lookup returns CDR1 SGHRS and CDR2 YFSETQ. V shed 4 bases, J shed 3 bases, and the junction held 13 bases outside the gene matches. CDR3 length: 17 amino acids. The CDR3 sequence is CASSRASGSGLTDTQYF. In nucleotides, the CDR3 is TGCGCCAGCAGCCGGGCGAGCGGGAGTGGATTAACAGATACGCAGTATTTT.

The chain uses TRBV5-1 and TRBJ1-1, with D possibly being TRBD1 (6 bases). Trimming pared 4 bases from V and 4 bases from J, leaving 20 bases between. Germline V gives CDR1 SGHRS, CDR2 YFSETQ. The CDR3 is 16 residues long. The CDR3 nucleotides are TGCGCCAGCAGCGAAGGCCCCCAGGGGATCGGCACTGAAGCTTTCTTT. As protein: CASSEGPQGIGTEAFF.

The rearrangement links TRBV29-1 to TRBJ2-7; 7 bases align to TRBD1. CDR1 and CDR2 from the germline V gene are SQVTM and ANQGSEA. J lost 0 bases, V lost 7 bases, and 12 bases had no gene match. This CDR3 is 15 amino acids long. The CDR3 is CSAKNRGGSSYEQYF. The CDR3 DNA reads TGCAGCGCCAAAAACAGGGGCGGAAGCTCCTACGAGCAGTACTTC.

The V call is TRBV6-6, the J call TRBJ1-5; TRBD1 aligns across 10 bases. Germline CDR1 and CDR2: MNHNY and SVGAGI (reference sequence). This CDR3 has 12 residues. V shed 2 bases, J shed 12 bases, and the junction held 1 base outside the gene matches. The CDR3 region has the DNA TGTGCCAGCAGTTACGGGGACAGGGGCCAGCATTTT. Residues: CASSYGDRGQHF.

DNA of the CDR3: TGTGCCAGCAGTCAATGGGGGAACACCGGGGAGCTGTTTTTT. Residues: CASSQWGNTGELFF. V and J are TRBV25-1 and TRBJ2-2; D gene uncertain. The CDR3 runs to 14 residues. The V gene lost 5 bases and the J gene lost 1 base, with 8 bases spanning the gap. The germline V gene encodes CDR1 MGHDK and CDR2 SYGVNS.

This chain joins TRBV12-3 or TRBV12-4 and TRBJ1-2; 7 nucleotides align to TRBD1. V was clipped by 5 bases and J by 13 bases; unmatched bases: 10. This CDR3 has 12 amino acids. CDR3 coding DNA: TGTGCCAGCAGTCCCCTGAGACAGGGTTCCACCTTC. Its protein product is CASSPLRQGSTF.

The count of this clonotype is one. The V gene is TRBV4-3, the J gene TRBJ1-2; possible D gene TRBD1, 6 bases. The length of the CDR3 is 15 residues. The germline V gene encodes CDR1 LGHNA and CDR2 YSLEER. V was clipped by 0 bases and J by 8 bases, with 16 bases between them. The CDR3 nucleotides are TGCGCCAGCAGCCAAGATCTGCGGGGGGGCCGCGGCTACACCTTC. Protein: CASSQDLRGGRGYTF.

The chain links TRBV7-2 to TRBJ2-5; 8 positions agree with TRBD2. J gave up 5 bases and V 8 bases, and 7 bases lay outside the gene matches. From germline, CDR1 is SGHTA and CDR2 FQGNSA. This CDR3 has 13 residues. The CDR3 nucleotides are TGTGCCAGCGGACGGGGGGGCGTGGAGACCCAGTACTTC. Translated, it gives CASGRGGVETQYF.

The chain couples TRBV20-1 to TRBJ1-3; D unclear. Germline V lookup: CDR1 DFQATT, CDR2 SNEGSKA (reference sequence). Trimming left V 3 bases short and J 4 bases short, with 4 bases between. CDR3 size: 11 residues. In DNA form, the CDR3 reads TGCAGTGCTAGCGACGGAAACACCATATATTTT. It codes for CSASDGNTIYF.

The gene calls are TRBV7-2 and TRBJ1-1, with 8 bases aligning to TRBD1. The CDR3 runs to 14 residues. Germline CDR1 and CDR2: SGHTA and FQGNSA. Losses at the gene ends were 4 bases for V and 4 bases for J; bases not matched to a gene: 5. Here the CDR3 DNA reads TGTGCCAGCAGCTCACAGGGGGTTAGCACTGAAGCTTTCTTT. This sequence encodes CASSSQGVSTEAFF.

The rearrangement uses TRBV6-2 or TRBV6-3 and TRBJ2-2, with 8 bases matching TRBD2. The J segment lost 4 bases and the V segment lost 2 bases, leaving 6 bases of the junction unmatched. The length of the CDR3 is 16 residues. CDR1 is MNHEY and CDR2 is SVGEGT in the germline V gene. The CDR3 DNA sequence: TGTGCCAGCAGTTACCCGGGAGGGGGACGCACCGGGGAGCTGTTTTTT. Amino acids: CASSYPGGGRTGELFF.

The chain recombines TRBV9 with TRBJ2-7, with TRBD2 identical over 10 bases. Germline CDR1 reads SGDLS; CDR2 reads YYNGEE. The length of the CDR3 is 15 residues. Trimming at V came to 4 bases and at J to 2 bases, leaving 6 bases not matched to a gene. The CDR3 DNA reads as TGTGCCAGCAGCCGGAATCTAGCGGGAGCCTACGAGCAGTACTTC. It is translated as CASSRNLAGAYEQYF. Complete variable domain (other parts from reference TRBV9 and TRBJ2-7): DSGVTQTPKHLITATGQRVTLRCSPRSGDLSVYWYQQSLDQGLQFLIQYYNGEERAKGNILERFSAQQFPDLHSELNLSSLELGDSALYFCASSRNLAGAYEQYFGPGTRLTVT.

This sequence joins TRBV12-3 or TRBV12-4 and TRBJ1-2; no firm D call. There are 11 residues in the CDR3. V was pared by 10 bases and J by 7 bases, with 13 bases between. The CDR3 DNA reads as TGTGCCACACGAAGGGCCCCTGGCTACACCTTC. The encoded protein is CATRRAPGYTF.

The CDR3 bases are TGTGCCAGCAGGGAGGTTGGCTACACCTTC. Its protein is CASREVGYTF. This sequence joins TRBV2 and TRBJ1-2; D is unresolved. Trimming pared 6 bases from V and 7 bases from J, leaving 6 bases between. The CDR3 extends over 10 amino acids. CDR1 SNHLY and CDR2 FYNNEI come from the germline V gene.

J is TRBJ1-2 and V is TRBV18; D is unresolved. V was trimmed by 4 bases and J by 6 bases, leaving 12 bases between them. Germline CDR1 is KGHSH and CDR2 is LQKENI. The length of the CDR3 is 13 residues. The CDR3 loop reads CASSRPAGDGYTF. The DNA for the CDR3 is TGTGCCAGCTCACGCCCCGCGGGTGATGGCTACACCTTC.

This sequence joins TRBV7-9 and TRBJ2-1; D is unresolved. Germline V gene sequence: CDR1 SEHNR, CDR2 FQNEAQ (reference sequence). Trimming took off 2 bases at V and 4 bases at J, with 6 bases between the two ends. The CDR3 contains 13 residues. In DNA form, the CDR3 reads TGTGCCAGCAGCTTACTCAGGTACAATGAGCAGTTCTTC. Translating it yields CASSLLRYNEQFF.

Concerning this clonotype: An end of the junction differs from the germline gene, which may be a read error. The chain carries TRBV7-3 and TRBJ2-4, with D possibly being TRBD2 (5 bases). The germline V gene encodes CDR1 SGHTA and CDR2 FQGTGA. The CDR3 is 13 residues long. In nucleotides, the CDR3 is TGTGCCAGCGGCTTAACCGACCGCGGGATTCAGTACTTC. Its translation: CASGLTDRGIQYF.